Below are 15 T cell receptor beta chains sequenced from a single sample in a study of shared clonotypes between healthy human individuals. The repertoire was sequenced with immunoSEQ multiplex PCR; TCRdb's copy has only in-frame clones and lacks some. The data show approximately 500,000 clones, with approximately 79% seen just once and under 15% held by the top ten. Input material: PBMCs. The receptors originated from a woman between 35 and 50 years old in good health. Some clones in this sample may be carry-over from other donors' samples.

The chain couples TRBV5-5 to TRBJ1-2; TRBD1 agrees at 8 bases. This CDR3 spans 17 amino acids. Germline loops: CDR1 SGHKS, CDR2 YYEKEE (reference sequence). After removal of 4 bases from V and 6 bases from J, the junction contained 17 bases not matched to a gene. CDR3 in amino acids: CASSQPRQGFVSDGYTF. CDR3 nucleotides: TGTGCCAGCAGCCAACCGAGACAGGGGTTCGTCAGTGATGGCTACACCTTC.

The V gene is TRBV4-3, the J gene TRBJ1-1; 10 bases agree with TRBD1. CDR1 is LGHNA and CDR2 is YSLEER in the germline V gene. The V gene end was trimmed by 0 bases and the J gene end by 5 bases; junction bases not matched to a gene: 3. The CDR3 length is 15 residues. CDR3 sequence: CASSQDDRGHTEAFF. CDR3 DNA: TGCGCCAGCAGCCAAGATGACAGGGGGCATACTGAAGCTTTCTTT.

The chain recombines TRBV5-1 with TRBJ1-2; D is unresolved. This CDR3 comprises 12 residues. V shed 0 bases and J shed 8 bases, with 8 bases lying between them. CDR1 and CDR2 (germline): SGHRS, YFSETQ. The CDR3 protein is CASSLDSEGYTF. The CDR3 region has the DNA TGCGCCAGCAGCTTGGACAGCGAGGGCTACACCTTC.

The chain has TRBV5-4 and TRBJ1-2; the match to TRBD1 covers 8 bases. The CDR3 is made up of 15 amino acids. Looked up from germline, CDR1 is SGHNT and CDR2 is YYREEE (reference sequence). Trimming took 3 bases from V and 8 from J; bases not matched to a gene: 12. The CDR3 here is CASSSRQGRIDGYTF. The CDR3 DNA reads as TGTGCCAGCAGCTCCCGACAGGGGCGAATAGACGGCTACACCTTC. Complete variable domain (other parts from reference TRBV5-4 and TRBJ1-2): ETGVTQSPTHLIKTRGQQVTLRCSSQSGHNTVSWYQQALGQGPQFIFQYYREEENGRGNFPPRFSGLQFPNYSSELNVNALELDDSALYLCASSSRQGRIDGYTFGSGTRLTVV.

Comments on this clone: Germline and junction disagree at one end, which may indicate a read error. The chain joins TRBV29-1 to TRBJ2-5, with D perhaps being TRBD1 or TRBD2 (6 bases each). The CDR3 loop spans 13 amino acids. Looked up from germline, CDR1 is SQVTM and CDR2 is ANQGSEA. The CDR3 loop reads CSVERGDQETQYF. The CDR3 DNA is TGCAGCGTTGAGAGGGGGGACCAGGAGACCCAGTACTTC. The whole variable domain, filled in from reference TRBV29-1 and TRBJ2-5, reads SAVISQKPSRDICQRGTSLTIQCQVDSQVTMMFWYRQQPGQSLTLIATANQGSEATYESGFVIDKFPISRPNLTFSTLTVSNMSPEDSSIYLCSVERGDQETQYFGPGTRLLVL.

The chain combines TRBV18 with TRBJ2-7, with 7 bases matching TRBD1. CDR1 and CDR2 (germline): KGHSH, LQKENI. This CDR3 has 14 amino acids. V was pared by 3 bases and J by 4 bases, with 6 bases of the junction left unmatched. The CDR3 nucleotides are TGTGCCAGCTCACCCCGACAGGGAAGTTACGAGCAGTACTTC. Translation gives CASSPRQGSYEQYF.

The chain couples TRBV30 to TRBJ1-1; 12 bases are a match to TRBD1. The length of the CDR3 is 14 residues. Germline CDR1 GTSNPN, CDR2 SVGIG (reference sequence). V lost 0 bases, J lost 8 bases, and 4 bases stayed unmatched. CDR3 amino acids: CAWSVGTGGEEAFF. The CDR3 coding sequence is TGTGCCTGGAGTGTAGGGACAGGGGGCGAGGAAGCTTTCTTT.

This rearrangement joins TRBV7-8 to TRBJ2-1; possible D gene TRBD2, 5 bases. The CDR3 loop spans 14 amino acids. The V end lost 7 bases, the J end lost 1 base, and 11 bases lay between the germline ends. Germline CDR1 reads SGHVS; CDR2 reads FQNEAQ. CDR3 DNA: TGTGCCAGCACCGAGGGCACTTCCTACAATGAGCAGTTCTTC. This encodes CASTEGTSYNEQFF.

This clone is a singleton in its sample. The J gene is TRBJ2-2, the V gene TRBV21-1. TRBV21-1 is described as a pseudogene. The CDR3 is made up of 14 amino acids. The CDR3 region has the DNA TGTGCCAGCAGCGACCAGATCGGCACCGGGGAGCTGTTTTTT. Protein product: CASSDQIGTGELFF.

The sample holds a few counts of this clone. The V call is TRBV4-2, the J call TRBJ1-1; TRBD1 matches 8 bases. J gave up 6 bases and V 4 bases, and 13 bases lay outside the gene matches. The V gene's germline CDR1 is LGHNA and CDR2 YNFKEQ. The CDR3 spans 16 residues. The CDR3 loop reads CASSPDRVRLGPEAFF. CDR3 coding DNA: TGTGCCAGCAGCCCGGACAGGGTGAGGTTGGGCCCTGAAGCTTTCTTT.

The CDR3 here is CASSIVGGGGYNEQFF. The CDR3 bases are TGTGCCAGTAGTATAGTAGGGGGAGGGGGCTACAATGAGCAGTTCTTC. This chain joins TRBV19 and TRBJ2-1, with a possible D match to TRBD2 (7 bases). The germline gives CDR1 LNHDA, CDR2 SQIVND (reference sequence). The CDR3 contains 16 residues. Trimming left V 1 base short and J 3 bases short, with 13 bases between.

CDR3 residues: CASSLNPGQETQYF. The CDR3 DNA follows: TGTGCCAGCAGCTTAAATCCAGGACAAGAGACCCAGTACTTC. The chain uses TRBV11-2 and TRBJ2-5; no definite D call. This CDR3 has 14 amino acids. Germline loops: CDR1 SGHAT, CDR2 FQNNGV. With 2 bases removed from V and 2 bases from J, the gap between germline ends came to 9 bases.

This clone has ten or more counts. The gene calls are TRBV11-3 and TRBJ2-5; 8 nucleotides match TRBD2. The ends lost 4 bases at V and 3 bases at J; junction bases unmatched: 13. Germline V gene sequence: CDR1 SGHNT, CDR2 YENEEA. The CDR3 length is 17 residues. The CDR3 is CASSSSGTGGLEETQYF. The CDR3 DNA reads TGTGCCAGCAGCTCTAGCGGCACGGGAGGGCTGGAAGAGACCCAGTACTTC.

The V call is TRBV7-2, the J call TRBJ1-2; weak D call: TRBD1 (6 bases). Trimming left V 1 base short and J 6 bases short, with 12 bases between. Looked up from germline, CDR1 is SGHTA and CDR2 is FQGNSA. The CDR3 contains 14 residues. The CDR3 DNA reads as TGTGCCAGCAGCTTAGACAGCAGGGGTCATGGCTACACCTTC. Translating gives CASSLDSRGHGYTF.

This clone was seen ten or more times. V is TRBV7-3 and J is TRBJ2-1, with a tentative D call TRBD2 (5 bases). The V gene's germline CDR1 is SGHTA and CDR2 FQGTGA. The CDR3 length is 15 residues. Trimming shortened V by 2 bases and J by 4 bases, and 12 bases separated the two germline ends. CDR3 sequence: CASSLQGLQYNEQFF. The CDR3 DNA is TGTGCCAGCAGCTTACAAGGACTGCAATACAATGAGCAGTTCTTC.